This T cell receptor (beta chain) was sequenced during a study of T cell responses to AZD1222 COVID-19 vaccine. Notes on this clone: Its antigen remains unknown.

Notes on the study in general: Rises in breadth and depth of Spike-specific TCRs came after two AZD1222 doses. Spike-wide coverage was observed for vaccine-associated CD4 TCRs, with dominant responses at 160-218 and 743-854. Repertoire collection took place solely once the T cell response had peaked.

Germline V gene lookup returns CDR1 KGHSH and CDR2 LQKENI. The CDR3 is 15 amino acids. V shed 3 bases, J shed 7 bases, and the junction held 10 bases outside the gene matches. Some clones are missing from TCRdb's copy, which holds only in-frame ones; the method was immunoSEQ multiplex PCR. The sample includes about 53,000 clones, roughly 84% seen only once; the top ten take around 27%. The origin of this receptor is an adult in good health. The chain couples TRBV18 to TRBJ2-7; TRBD2 matches at 9 bases. The material sequenced was peripheral blood, taken on day 0 of AZD1222 vaccination. The CDR3 is CASSPSASGIGEQYF. The CDR3 DNA follows: TGTGCCAGCTCACCCTCGGCTAGCGGGATAGGGGAGCAGTACTTC.